This TCR beta chain came from a study of OX40 agonist ivuxolimab in advanced cancers. Generated by immunoSEQ multiplex PCR, the TCRdb table keeps only in-frame clones and is missing some. Among about 120,000 clones listed, 75% to 90% were seen once. This CDR3 is built from 13 residues. Trimming took off 6 bases at V and 2 bases at J, with 10 bases between the two ends. Germline loops: CDR1 MDHEN, CDR2 SYDVKM. The sequenced sample was CD4+ or CD8+ T cells sorted from blood, obtained in a trial of the OX40 agonist ivuxolimab. This clonotype was obtained from an adult with an advanced solid tumor such as melanoma, head and neck, liver or kidney cancer. The V gene is TRBV28, the J gene TRBJ1-2, with D hard to call. In DNA, the CDR3 is TGTGCCAGCAGCATCGCTGGGAACTATGGCTACACCTTC. Encoded protein: CASSIAGNYGYTF.